The 20 T cell receptor delta chains presented below share a single source sample, sequenced in a study of γδ T cells in repeated Plasmodium falciparum infection. TCRdb redid the clone calls on the multiplex PCR reads with CATT. The sample consists of some 100,000 delta-chain clones, 1.4% of them appearing once. Bulk repertoires came from Vgamma9/Vdelta2+ or Vdelta2-negative gammadelta T cells flow-sorted from PBMC. Sequencing was performed on gamma-delta T cells from blood. The receptors stem from a pool of human donors (malaria-infected and uninfected, not separated).

This clone turned up a few times. This DNA's translation differs at residue 5 from TCRdb's protein, which comes from a much larger clone; a read error is likely, and the protein shown is translated from the DNA. The CDR3 region has the DNA TGTGCTCTTGGGGGACCCCCGACTGGGTCGTACACCGATAAACTCATCTTT. It is translated as CALGGPPTGSYTDKLIF. V gene TRDV1 combines with J gene TRDJ1; tentatively, D is TRDD3 (6 bases). TCRdb supplies no J gene; here it was assigned by aligning the nucleotide sequence to germline. The germline gives CDR1 TSWWSYY, CDR2 QGS. The CDR3 consists of 17 residues. Trimming took off 4 bases at V and 0 bases at J, with 18 bases between the two ends.

Comment on this clone: TCRdb records a much larger clone's protein for this DNA, with a difference at residues 9 and 10 that likely arises from a read error; the protein given is the translation of the DNA. V and J are TRDV2 and TRDJ3; 7 bases align to TRDD3. The J gene, absent from TCRdb, was called here by matching the DNA to germline. The CDR3 runs 19 residues. CDR1 is GEAIGNYY and CDR2 is EKD in the germline V gene. Losses at the gene ends were 6 bases for V and 0 bases for J; bases not matched to a gene: 13. The CDR3: CACPEAWGLCSWDTRQMFF. The CDR3, as DNA: TGTGCCTGTCCCGAGGCCTGGGGGCTATGCTCCTGGGACACCCGACAGATGTTTTTC.

This clone was detected only a few times. A read error likely explains this, since a far larger clone differs by one base. The sample carries other DNA sequences with the same CDR3. The V gene is TRDV1, the J gene TRDJ1; 13 nucleotides agree with TRDD3. Here the J gene came from matching the DNA to germline, since TCRdb omits it. The CDR3 consists of 25 residues. Germline CDR1 is TSWWSYY and CDR2 is QGS. V gave up 1 base and J gave up 0 bases; unmatched junction bases: 26. The CDR3 DNA follows: TGTGCTCTTGGGGAACCTCACAGGCTTCCTGTACGTACTGGGGGATACGCCGGGTACACCGATAAACTCATCTTT. The encoded protein is CALGEPHRLPVRTGGYAGYTDKLIF.

This clone was observed a handful of times. TCRdb shows a much larger clone's protein in place of this DNA's translation, and the two differ at residue 17, likely through a read error; the protein shown is translated from the DNA. The CDR3 loop reads CALGELLGDKGYTDKLTF. The CDR3 bases are TGTGCTCTTGGGGAATTACTGGGGGATAAGGGATACACCGATAAACTCACCTTT. No J gene call was made, and the V gene is TRDV1; TRDD3 was called by the table and not checked on the DNA. Germline V gene data show CDR1 as TSWWSYY and CDR2 as QGS. The CDR3 is 18 residues long.

On this clone itself: A read error likely explains why the TCRdb protein, taken from a much larger clone, differs from this DNA's translation at residue 3; the protein shown is translated from the DNA. This chain uses TRDV1 with TRDJ1; D might be TRDD3 (5 bases). TCRdb is silent on the J gene; assignment here came from matching the DNA to germline. CDR3 length: 16 residues. Germline-derived CDR1 and CDR2 are TSWWSYY and QGS. CDR3 in DNA: TGTGCTCATGGGGAACTCCCCGGGGGTTACACCGATAAACTCATCTTT. Residues: CAHGELPGGYTDKLIF.

This clone has more than one count but fewer than ten. This DNA's translation and the protein TCRdb lists, from a much larger clone, do not match at residue 10, likely due to a read error; the protein shown is translated from the DNA. V is TRDV2 and J is TRDJ1; no clear D gene. As TCRdb names no J gene, one was assigned here on the basis of a DNA match to germline. With 0 bases removed from V and 8 bases from J, the gap between germline ends came to 15 bases. The CDR3 runs 14 residues. CDR1 is GEAIGNYY, CDR2 EKD, per germline. This CDR3 reads CACDTGGSSGKLIF. The CDR3 bases are TGTGCCTGTGACACCGGAGGGTCCTCAGGGAAACTCATCTTT.

Only a few counts were recorded for this clone. A far larger clone lies a single base away; this is likely a read error. This sample includes further DNA sequences coding for the same CDR3. The genes are TRDV1 and TRDJ1; 7 bases are shared with TRDD3. TCRdb leaves out the J gene; it was filled in here by matching the DNA to germline. J gave up 0 bases and V 3 bases, and 16 bases lay outside the gene matches. The germline CDR1 and CDR2 sequences are TSWWSYY and QGS. This CDR3 spans 19 amino acids. The DNA of the CDR3 is TGTGCTCTTGGGGAGACAGTACCCCGGGATACTGAGTACACCGATAAACTCATCTTT. Its translation: CALGETVPRDTEYTDKLIF.

This clone showed up just a few times. TCRdb pairs this DNA with a much larger clone's protein that differs at residue 14, likely a read error; the protein shown was translated from the DNA. The chain couples TRDV3 to TRDJ1, with D possibly TRDD3 on 8 matching bases. The J gene, missing from TCRdb, was assigned here through DNA to germline matching. This CDR3 region has 20 residues. The V gene's germline CDR1 is TVYSNPD and CDR2 GDNSRS (reference sequence). V was pared by 5 bases and J by 1 base, with 35 bases between. Here the CDR3 DNA reads TGTGCCCTATTCCGCCTTCCTCGATGGGGGATGATGGCGGTCACCGATAAACTCATCTTT. Amino acids: CALFRLPRWGMMAVTDKLIF. Together with reference TRDV3 and TRDJ1, the CDR3 gives the full variable domain: CDKVTQSSPDQTVASGSEVVLLCTYDTVYSNPDLFWYRIRPDYSFQFVFYGDNSRSEGADFTQGRFSVKHILTQKAFHLVISPVRTEDSATYYCALFRLPRWGMMAVTDKLIFGKGTRVTVEP.

The sample holds a few counts of this clone. TCRdb pairs this DNA with a much larger clone's protein that differs at residue 3, likely a read error; the protein shown was translated from the DNA. The chain couples TRDV3 to TRDJ1; D possibly corresponds to TRDD3 (5 bases). The CDR3 loop spans 11 amino acids. Germline V gives CDR1 TVYSNPD, CDR2 GDNSRS (reference sequence). Trimming took off 5 bases at V and 3 bases at J, with 10 bases between the two ends. In DNA, the CDR3 is TGTGCCGCCTGGGAATCCGATAAACTCATCTTT. As protein: CAAWESDKLIF.

Comment on this clone: The amino acid sequence in TCRdb belongs to a much larger clone and departs from this DNA's translation at residue 16, likely a sequencing read error; the sequence shown is translated from the DNA. The rearrangement joins TRDV1 to TRDJ1; 9 nucleotides match TRDD3. The J gene is not listed in TCRdb, so it was assigned here from a DNA match to germline. V lost 4 bases, J lost 3 bases, and 24 bases stayed unmatched. Germline CDR1 is TSWWSYY and CDR2 is QGS. This CDR3 contains 21 residues. CDR3 DNA: TGTGCTCTTGGGGGAACCTTCGAAAACCCCTACTGGGGGACTTACGCCGATAAACTCATCTTT. Amino acid sequence: CALGGTFENPYWGTYADKLIF.

This clone was seen a few times. With only one base between it and a far larger clone, this is likely a read error. The sample has other DNA sequences that encode this CDR3 too. The chain joins TRDV1 to TRDJ1, with a weak D call TRDD3 (5 bases). TCRdb does not report a J gene; here it was assigned by matching the DNA to germline references. Germline lookup yields CDR1 TSWWSYY and CDR2 QGS. This CDR3 spans 16 amino acids. Trimming pared 0 bases from V and 0 bases from J, leaving 11 bases between. CDR3 sequence: CALGELRGIDTDKLIF. As DNA, the CDR3 is TGTGCTCTTGGGGAACTAAGAGGGATTGACACCGATAAACTCATCTTT.

This clone was found a few times. The protein TCRdb gives is from a much larger clone and does not agree with this DNA's translation at residue 16, likely a read error; the protein shown here comes from the DNA. This chain joins TRDV1 and TRDJ1, with D unresolved. The J gene comes from matching the DNA to germline here; TCRdb lacks it. CDR1 and CDR2 from the germline V gene are TSWWSYY and QGS. The CDR3 spans 19 residues. Here the CDR3 DNA reads TGTGCTCTTGGGGAACTAAGGCCTCGCCGCCTAGGCCCCACCGATGAACTCATCTTT. The encoded protein is CALGELRPRRLGPTDELIF.

This clone was seen a few times. The protein TCRdb gives is from a much larger clone and does not agree with this DNA's translation at residue 11, likely a read error; the protein shown here comes from the DNA. The V gene is TRDV3, the J gene TRDJ2; no clear D. TCRdb is silent on the J gene; assignment here came from matching the DNA to germline. The germline gives CDR1 TVYSNPD, CDR2 GDNSRS (reference sequence). CDR3 length: 15 amino acids. The CDR3 coding sequence is TGTGCCTTTACATTTCCCACCTCGTTGACAGAACAACTCTTCTTT. It codes for CAFTFPTSLTEQLFF.

About this clone: A far larger clone is a single base away, which makes a read error likely. This specimen includes other DNA sequences encoding the same CDR3. V is TRDV2 and J is TRDJ1, with 11 bases matching TRDD3. Here the J gene came from matching the DNA to germline, since TCRdb omits it. Germline values: CDR1 GEAIGNYY, CDR2 EKD. The CDR3 runs to 21 residues. After removal of 0 bases from V and 1 base from J, the junction contained 18 bases not matched to a gene. The CDR3 DNA reads TGTGCCTGTGACACCCTCACCTTATCTGTACTGGGGGATAACCGCACCGATAAACTCATCTTT. Its translation is CACDTLTLSVLGDNRTDKLIF.

This clone was observed a handful of times. Given a far larger clone just one base away, this is likely a sequencing read error. The sample contains more than one DNA sequence encoding this CDR3. The chain employs TRDV1 and TRDJ1; D is ambiguous. The J gene is absent in TCRdb and was assigned here via DNA matching to germline. Per germline, CDR1 TSWWSYY and CDR2 QGS. CDR3 length: 23 amino acids. CDR3 bases: TGTGCTCTTGGGGAACTAGTTTTCCGAAGACGAGACCCCGTTCCATCACACACCGACAAACTCATCTTT. This sequence encodes CALGELVFRRRDPVPSHTDKLIF.

This clone was recorded many times. One base separates it from a far larger clone, so it is likely a read error. The sample contains more than one DNA sequence encoding this CDR3. The chain has TRDV1 and TRDJ1; D assignment may be TRDD2 or TRDD3 (5 bases each). Assignment of the J gene here rests on matching the DNA to germline, because TCRdb gives none. The CDR3 totals 18 residues. Germline V gene data show CDR1 as TSWWSYY and CDR2 as QGS. In DNA, the CDR3 is TGTGCCCTTGGGATCGGACCTACGCGCCTACCTTACACCGATAAACTCATCTTT. Its translation: CALGIGPTRLPYTDKLIF.

As concerns this clone: A far larger clone is a single base away, which makes a read error likely. Distinct nucleotide sequences in the sample also encode this CDR3. The chain carries TRDV2 and TRDJ1; 9 bases agree with TRDD3. The J gene, left out of TCRdb, was set here by checking the DNA against germline. Germline CDR1 and CDR2: GEAIGNYY and EKD. V lost 3 bases to trimming and J lost 3 bases; unmatched junction nucleotides: 10. This CDR3 spans 16 amino acids. CDR3: CACDALLGDTPDKLIF. CDR3 bases: TGTGCCTGTGACGCCTTACTTGGGGATACGCCCGATAAACTCATCTTT.

About this clone itself: TCRdb's listed protein matches a much larger clone and diverges from this DNA's translation at residue 13, likely through a read error; the protein shown comes from the DNA. V gene TRDV1 combines with J gene TRDJ1, with TRDD3 as a possible D gene (5 bases). CDR1 is TSWWSYY and CDR2 is QGS in the germline V gene. The CDR3 has 15 amino acids. CDR3 nucleotides: TGTGCTCTTGGGGATAACTACGGGGAAACCGATAAACGCATCTTT. It yields the protein CALGDNYGETDKRIF.

This clone showed up just a few times. The protein in TCRdb stems from a much larger clone and differs at residue 5 from this DNA's translation, likely a read error; here the protein is translated from the DNA. The chain recombines TRDV1 with TRDJ1, with TRDD3 matching 11 bases. No J segment appears in TCRdb, so it was assigned here by matching the sequence to germline. V dropped 4 bases and J dropped 4; count of bases not matched to a gene: 20. The V gene's germline CDR1 is TSWWSYY and CDR2 QGS. The CDR3 runs 20 residues. In DNA form, the CDR3 reads TGTGCTCTTGGGGGACTCCTCCCGTCCCCTTGGGGGATACGCGACGATAAACTCATCTTT. This translates into CALGGLLPSPWGIRDDKLIF.

About this clone: The protein TCRdb lists belongs to a much larger clone and differs from this DNA's translation at residue 15, which points to a read error; the protein shown is made from the DNA. The J gene has no call, while the V gene is TRDV2; the table gives TRDD3 as D, unverified against the DNA. The CDR3 length is 16 residues. CDR1 and CDR2 (germline): GEAIGNYY, EKD. The CDR3 nucleotides are TGTGCCTGTGACACCGTATCGGGGATCGATTCTCCCAAACTCACCTTT. It is translated as CACDTVSGIDSPKLTF.